Each of the 5 T cell receptor beta chains below was sequenced from the same sample in a study of regulatory dendritic cells for organ transplantation (TCRdb year 2017). Library generation was performed with the immunoSEQ multiplex PCR assay. Drawn from immuneACCESS, this table holds only the in-frame rearrangements with V and J called that TCRdb kept. Clones are partly lost; checked studies trace under half to an unresolved V gene and leave the rest unexplained. The table for this sample lists approximately 12,000 clones; under 90% of them were counted only once. The ten biggest clones cover 0.2% to 0.25% of the sample. These TCRs are of unknown antigen specificity. Sorted T cell subsets were CFSE-labeled and co-cultured for roughly 5 days with allogeneic regulatory or mature dendritic cells at a 1:10 DC:T ratio. The sample taken for sequencing was naive CD8+ T cells from blood cultured with regulatory dendritic cells. Reading the label with the study, this specimen's cell subset or site is: CD45RA+ naive T cells. The receptors originated from a human donor in good health.

V and J are TRBV11-1 and TRBJ1-1; D gene unclear. The CDR3 sequence is 15 residues long. Germline V CDR1 and CDR2: SGHAT, FQDESV (reference sequence). Trimming pared 3 bases from V and 4 bases from J, leaving 15 bases between. The CDR3, as DNA: TGTGCCAGCAGCTTCCCGGGTCTGGATGCCACTGAAGCTTTCTTT. Its protein is CASSFPGLDATEAFF. Variable domain in full (rest from reference TRBV11-1 and TRBJ1-1): EAEVAQSPRYKITEKSQAVAFWCDPISGHATLYWYRQILGQGPELLVQFQDESVVDDSQLPKDRFSAERLKGVDSTLKIQPAELGDSAMYLCASSFPGLDATEAFFGQGTRLTVV.

J is TRBJ1-2 and V is TRBV15; no clear D. The V end lost 2 bases, the J end lost 5 bases, and 18 bases lay between the germline ends. CDR3 length: 16 amino acids. The germline gives CDR1 LNHNV, CDR2 YYDKDF (reference sequence). CDR3 in DNA: TGTGCCACCAGCAGATTGCCCGCTATCTCATGGTATGGCTACACCTTC. This translates into CATSRLPAISWYGYTF. The full variable domain, with the rest looked up from reference TRBV15 and TRBJ1-2, is DAMVIQNPRYQVTQFGKPVTLSCSQTLNHNVMYWYQQKSSQAPKLLFHYYDKDFNNEADTPDNFQSRRPNTSFCFLDIRSPGLGDTAMYLCATSRLPAISWYGYTFGSGTRLTVV.

The chain joins TRBV15 to TRBJ2-7; D not resolved. The germline gives CDR1 LNHNV, CDR2 YYDKDF (reference sequence). Trimming pared 0 bases from V and 7 bases from J, leaving 10 bases between. The CDR3 has 13 residues. The CDR3 region has the DNA TGTGCCACCAGCAGAGATTCCCTGGGGGAGCAGTACTTC. This gives the protein CATSRDSLGEQYF.

V and J are TRBV11-2 and TRBJ2-7; D unclear. The V and J ends lost 1 base and 7 bases respectively, with 5 bases between them. CDR1 is SGHAT and CDR2 is FQNNGV in the germline V gene. The CDR3 contains 11 residues. DNA for the CDR3: TGTGCCAGCAGCTTAGGGCAGGAGCAGTACTTC. It yields the protein CASSLGQEQYF.

The V gene is TRBV28, the J gene TRBJ1-5; possible D gene TRBD1, 6 bases. The germline V gene has CDR1 MDHEN and CDR2 SYDVKM. V was pared by 5 bases and J by 0 bases, with 11 bases between. This CDR3 is built from 15 residues. The CDR3 loop reads CASSLRQDSNQPQHF. The CDR3 DNA follows: TGTGCCAGCAGTCTAAGACAGGATAGCAATCAGCCCCAGCATTTT.